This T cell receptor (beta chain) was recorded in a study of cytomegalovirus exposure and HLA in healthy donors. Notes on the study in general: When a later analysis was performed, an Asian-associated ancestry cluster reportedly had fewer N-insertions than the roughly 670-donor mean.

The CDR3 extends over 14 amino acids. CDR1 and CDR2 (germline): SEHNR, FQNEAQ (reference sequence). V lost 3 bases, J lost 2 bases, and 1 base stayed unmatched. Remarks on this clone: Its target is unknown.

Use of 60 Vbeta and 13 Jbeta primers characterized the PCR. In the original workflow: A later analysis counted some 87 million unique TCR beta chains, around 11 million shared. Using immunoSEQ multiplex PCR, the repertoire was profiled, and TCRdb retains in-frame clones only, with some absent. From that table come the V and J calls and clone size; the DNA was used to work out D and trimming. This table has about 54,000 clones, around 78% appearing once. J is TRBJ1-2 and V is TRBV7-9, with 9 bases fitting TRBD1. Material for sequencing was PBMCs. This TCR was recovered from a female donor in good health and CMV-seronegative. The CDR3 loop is CASSFGQGNYGYTF. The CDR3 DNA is TGTGCCAGCAGCTTCGGACAGGGGAACTATGGCTACACCTTC.